This T cell receptor (beta chain) was found in a study of response to subunit inactivated influenza vaccine (dated by TCRdb to 2016 to 2018). Background for the entire study: Deep quantitative T cell receptor repertoire profiling was used in the study to track responses to a trivalent subunit inactivated influenza vaccine. The research as a whole found: The authors suggested that each seasonal influenza vaccination may recruit only a limited number of new T cells.

Library creation used RT-PCR. TCRdb names Illumina HiSeq 2500 as the instrument used. TCRdb ran its own pipeline on the public reads, namely fastp trimming at Q25 and MiXCR clone calling, and kept in-frame beta chains. CDR3 protein sequences are deduplicated, and each keeps its most common genes and DNA. This sample has 530,000 or so distinct CDR3 sequences in its table, and 12% of those were observed once. The ten top clones hold roughly a tenth of the sample. This clonotype was seen a few times. Its specific antigen is unknown. Base qualities are not recorded, but no much larger clone differs from it by a single base. Its CDR3 holds 12 amino acids, cysteine through phenylalanine. Only CDR3 DNA is held: 36 bases, read in frame from base 1. The germline V gene specifies SGHNT as CDR1 and YENEEA as CDR2. V drops 8 bases and J drops 9 bases, leaving 14 bases in between.

The source of this sequence is a man aged 45 to 65 who received an inactivated influenza vaccine. Donor details come from another sample of the same person, matched by shared clones. The V and J segments used are TRBV11-3 and TRBJ2-1, and possibly TRBD2, on 5 matching bases. The specimen was PBMCs from blood, collected on the day of vaccination. The nucleotides read TGTGCCAGCGAAGGCCCGGGAAGTGAGCAGTTCTTC. Its translation is CASEGPGSEQFF.